One sample yielded the 18 T cell receptor beta chains listed below, sequenced in a study of blood T cell repertoires in COVID-19. Libraries were prepared by immunoSEQ multiplex PCR; TCRdb keeps only in-frame clonotypes and omits some of them. The sample has 250,000 to 300,000 clones; approximately 90% are singletons. The sequenced material came from peripheral blood. These receptors originate from a woman in her fifties or sixties who had recovered from COVID-19.

The chain uses TRBV7-9 and TRBJ2-1; 15 nucleotides agree with TRBD2. CDR1 is SEHNR, CDR2 FQNEAQ, per germline (reference sequence). V gave up 5 bases and J gave up 9 bases; unmatched junction bases: 2. The CDR3 has 14 residues. The CDR3 DNA is TGTGCCAGCAGCCGGACTAGCGGGAGGGGTGAGCAGTTCTTC. Residues: CASSRTSGRGEQFF.

The chain carries TRBV13 and TRBJ1-2, with D hard to call. V was trimmed by 1 base and J by 7 bases, leaving 7 bases between them. Germline assignment: CDR1 PRHDT and CDR2 FYEKMQ (reference sequence). The CDR3 is 12 residues long. The DNA of the CDR3 is TGTGCCAGCAGCTTAGTCGTCGGTGGCTACACCTTC. It is translated as CASSLVVGGYTF.

J is TRBJ1-4 and V is TRBV7-8, with D unresolved. V was pared by 1 base and J by 11 bases, with 11 bases between. Germline V lookup: CDR1 SGHVS, CDR2 FQNEAQ. CDR3 length: 13 residues. The CDR3 DNA is TGTGCCAGCAGCTTAGTTGGAAGGGAGAAACTGTTTTTT. Amino acid sequence: CASSLVGREKLFF.

V is TRBV19 and J is TRBJ1-1, with D unresolved. Germline V gene sequence: CDR1 LNHDA, CDR2 SQIVND (reference sequence). The length of the CDR3 is 13 residues. With 4 bases removed from V and 1 base from J, the gap between germline ends came to 7 bases. The CDR3 bases are TGTGCCAGTAGTACCGTATCGAACACTGAAGCTTTCTTT. Amino acids: CASSTVSNTEAFF.

The chain couples TRBV7-2 to TRBJ1-5; 7 bases agree with TRBD1. Germline lookup yields CDR1 SGHTA and CDR2 FQGNSA. The CDR3 is 15 amino acids. The trim removed 5 bases at V and 6 bases at J, leaving 10 bases unmatched. CDR3 nucleotide sequence: TGTGCCAGCAGCCTTCGACAGGGCTGGGGTCAGCCCCAGCATTTT. This codes for CASSLRQGWGQPQHF.

The chain links TRBV5-4 to TRBJ1-2; 9 bases agree with TRBD1. The CDR3 runs 12 residues. Germline values: CDR1 SGHNT, CDR2 YYREEE (reference sequence). V was pared by 4 bases and J by 13 bases, with 8 bases of the junction left unmatched. The CDR3 region has the DNA TGTGCCAGCAGCCGACAGGGGGTGGTCCGCACCTTC. Translated, it gives CASSRQGVVRTF.

The chain has TRBV5-5 and TRBJ1-2, with D maybe TRBD1 (6 bases). Germline values: CDR1 SGHKS, CDR2 YYEKEE (reference sequence). The CDR3 spans 17 residues. Trimming removed 0 bases at V and 7 bases at J, with 22 bases between. Written as DNA, the CDR3 is TGTGCCAGCAGCTTGGACGGGACAACGCTAATCCTCCGTGGCTACACCTTC. Translating it yields CASSLDGTTLILRGYTF.

This chain links TRBV19 with TRBJ2-2; no firm D call. V was shortened by 3 bases and J by 6 bases, with 5 bases between the two germline ends. This CDR3 contains 12 residues. Per the germline V gene, CDR1 is LNHDA and CDR2 is SQIVND (reference sequence). This chain's CDR3 is CASSIHPGELFF. CDR3 nucleotides: TGTGCCAGTAGTATCCATCCCGGGGAGCTGTTTTTT.

The V and J genes are TRBV7-8 and TRBJ1-1; unclear D gene. V was shortened by 3 bases and J by 4 bases, with 9 bases between the two germline ends. The CDR3 runs 13 residues. The germline V gene has CDR1 SGHVS and CDR2 FQNEAQ. The CDR3: CASSLAVGTEAFF. CDR3 bases: TGTGCCAGCAGCTTGGCGGTGGGCACTGAAGCTTTCTTT.

The chain employs TRBV7-3 and TRBJ2-3; TRBD2 aligns across 15 bases. The CDR3 is 16 amino acids. Losses at the gene ends were 5 bases for V and 5 bases for J; bases not matched to a gene: 5. The germline V gene has CDR1 SGHTA and CDR2 FQGTGA. CDR3 nucleotide sequence: TGTGCCAGCAGCACGGGACTAGCGGGGGGTTTAGATACGCAGTATTTT. It is translated as CASSTGLAGGLDTQYF. The entire variable domain, with the rest obtained from reference TRBV7-3 and TRBJ2-3, is as follows: GAGVSQTPSNKVTEKGKYVELRCDPISGHTALYWYRQSLGQGPEFLIYFQGTGAADDSGLPNDRFFAVRPEGSVSTLKIQRTERGDSAVYLCASSTGLAGGLDTQYFGPGTRLTVL.

The rearrangement joins TRBV11-2 to TRBJ1-3; D is ambiguous. The CDR3 loop spans 16 amino acids. Germline assignment: CDR1 SGHAT and CDR2 FQNNGV. The V and J ends lost 5 bases and 0 bases respectively, with 14 bases between them. The CDR3 reads CASSNARSFSGNTIYF. Here the CDR3 DNA reads TGTGCCAGCAGCAACGCACGGTCCTTCTCTGGAAACACCATATATTTT.

The chain combines TRBV5-6 with TRBJ1-2; TRBD1 matches at 10 bases. The CDR3 spans 15 residues. The V segment lost 0 bases and the J segment 8 bases; nucleotides outside the gene matches: 7. Germline CDR1 reads SGHDT; CDR2 reads YYEEEE. CDR3 residues: CASSLGTGGWGGYTF. Here the CDR3 DNA reads TGTGCCAGCAGCTTGGGGACAGGGGGATGGGGCGGCTACACCTTC.

The chain has TRBV11-2 and TRBJ2-1; 12 bases match TRBD2. This CDR3 comprises 17 residues. CDR1 and CDR2 from the germline V gene are SGHAT and FQNNGV. With 5 bases clipped from V and 0 bases from J, the junction kept 5 bases outside the gene matches. The CDR3 loop reads CASSPPSGRASYNEQFF. As DNA, the CDR3 is TGTGCCAGCAGCCCCCCTAGCGGGAGGGCCTCCTACAATGAGCAGTTCTTC.

V gene TRBV21-1 combines with J gene TRBJ2-7; no check of the table's D call, TRBD1, against the DNA was made. TRBV21-1 is a pseudogene locus. The CDR3 is 19 residues long. The CDR3 loop reads CASTKGGRFHGSTMSGQYF. The DNA of the CDR3 is TGTGCCAGCACTAAAGGGGGCAGGTTCCACGGGAGCACCATGTCGGGGCAGTACTTC.

This sequence joins TRBV3-1 (or the pseudogene TRBV3-2) and TRBJ1-4; unclear D gene. Germline CDR1 LGHDT, CDR2 YNNKEL (reference sequence). Trimming stripped 5 bases from V and 6 bases from J, with 13 bases between. This CDR3 has 14 residues. In nucleotides, the CDR3 is TGTGCCAGCAGCAAGGAGGTTTTCGATGAAAAACTGTTTTTT. This codes for CASSKEVFDEKLFF.

The V and J genes are TRBV7-9 and TRBJ2-7, with D maybe TRBD1 (7 bases). V lost 0 bases and J 4 bases, leaving 13 bases between the germline ends. The CDR3 sequence is 15 residues long. Germline V gives CDR1 SEHNR, CDR2 FQNEAQ (reference sequence). CDR3 DNA: TGTGCCAGCAGCTTAGCTGGAGGGGGCGGGTACGAGCAGTACTTC. It is translated as CASSLAGGGGYEQYF.

This chain links TRBV28 with TRBJ1-5, with a weak D call TRBD1 (6 bases). V lost 8 bases and J 5 bases, leaving 13 bases between the germline ends. Per germline, CDR1 MDHEN and CDR2 SYDVKM. The CDR3 covers 13 residues. The CDR3 here is CASRPAGDQPQHF. The CDR3 nucleotides read TGTGCCAGCCGCCCCGCAGGGGATCAGCCCCAGCATTTT. Combining the CDR3 with reference TRBV28 and TRBJ1-5 gives the whole variable domain DVKVTQSSRYLVKRTGEKVFLECVQDMDHENMFWYRQDPGLGLRLIYFSYDVKMKEKGDIPEGYSVSREKKERFSLILESASTNQTSMYLCASRPAGDQPQHFGDGTRLSIL.

This chain uses TRBV6-6 with TRBJ2-5; no clear D gene. Germline CDR1 and CDR2: MNHNY and SVGAGI (reference sequence). The CDR3 has 14 amino acids. Trimming removed 2 bases at V and 4 bases at J, with 11 bases between. The CDR3 DNA is TGTGCCAGCAGTTACCCGCAATCCAGAGAGACCCAGTACTTC. This codes for CASSYPQSRETQYF.